These 26 T cell receptor beta chains came from one sample sequenced in a study of cytomegalovirus exposure and HLA in healthy donors (dated by TCRdb to about 2017). The library was obtained by the immunoSEQ multiplex PCR assay. The multiplex PCR relied on a mix of 60 forward primers for TCR Vbeta segments and 13 reverse primers for TCR Jbeta segments. TCRdb retrieved this table from immuneACCESS and kept in-frame rearrangements only. Not all clones are present; in checked studies, unresolved V genes account for under half, and no reason is known for the remainder. The sample table shows fewer than 45,000 clones, and around 77% are seen once. Clones ranked in the top ten supply 7% to 10% of the sample. The specimen was PBMCs. These receptors were obtained from a woman in her thirties in good health and CMV-seropositive.

The rearrangement links TRBV7-3 to TRBJ1-2, with 9 bases fitting TRBD1. The germline gives CDR1 SGHTA, CDR2 FQGTGA. The V and J ends lost 5 bases and 7 bases, in that order; junction bases with no gene match: 5. The CDR3 runs 13 residues. The CDR3 loop is CASSADRGGGYTF. In nucleotides, the CDR3 is TGTGCCAGCAGCGCGGACAGGGGTGGTGGCTACACCTTC.

The V and J genes are TRBV2 and TRBJ2-2; 10 bases match TRBD2. The germline V gene has CDR1 SNHLY and CDR2 FYNNEI. J lost 4 bases, V lost 10 bases, and 9 bases had no gene match. The CDR3 sequence is 15 residues long. The CDR3 DNA is TGTGCCACCATTCCGGGACTAGCGAGCACCGGGGAGCTGTTTTTT. Residues: CATIPGLASTGELFF.

The chain is built from TRBV6-6 and TRBJ1-1; tentative D call: TRBD1 (6 bases). The CDR3 covers 14 residues. Trimming pared 7 bases from V and 1 base from J, leaving 13 bases between. The germline gives CDR1 MNHNY, CDR2 SVGAGI (reference sequence). The CDR3 reads CASTTGQRNTEAFF. The CDR3 DNA follows: TGTGCCAGCACCACCGGACAGAGGAACACTGAAGCTTTCTTT.

This chain uses TRBV6-6 with TRBJ1-2; perhaps TRBD1 as D (6 bases). Trimming shortened V by 6 bases and J by 4 bases, and 12 bases separated the two germline ends. The germline CDR1 and CDR2 sequences are MNHNY and SVGAGI (reference sequence). CDR3 length equals 13 residues. In nucleotides, the CDR3 is TGTGCCAGCAGCCTACAGGGTGCCTATGGCTACACCTTC. It specifies CASSLQGAYGYTF.

This rearrangement joins TRBV28 to TRBJ1-5; D not certain. The length of the CDR3 is 13 residues. From germline, CDR1 is MDHEN and CDR2 SYDVKM. Trimming stripped 7 bases from V and 2 bases from J, with 9 bases between. The CDR3 is CASKAGGNQPQHF. The CDR3, as DNA: TGTGCCAGCAAGGCAGGCGGCAATCAGCCCCAGCATTTT.

The chain links TRBV5-1 to TRBJ2-5, with 7 bases matching TRBD1. Germline trimming cut 5 bases from V and 3 bases from J; bases unmatched to any gene: 7. This CDR3 comprises 14 residues. Germline loops: CDR1 SGHRS, CDR2 YFSETQ. The CDR3 reads CASSPITGEETQYF. CDR3 DNA sequence: TGCGCCAGCAGTCCCATCACAGGGGAAGAGACCCAGTACTTC.

CDR3 in DNA: TGCGCCAGCACCGGAGGCAGCAATCAGCCCCAGCATTTT. Amino acid sequence: CASTGGSNQPQHF. This chain joins TRBV10-2 and TRBJ1-5; D gene ambiguous. This CDR3 spans 13 amino acids. Trimming pared 7 bases from V and 1 base from J, leaving 8 bases between. The germline V gene encodes CDR1 WSHSY and CDR2 SAAADI.

V is TRBV7-3 and J is TRBJ2-3; 7 bases map to TRBD1. This CDR3 contains 15 residues. V lost 5 bases and J lost 3; bases outside the gene matches: 8. Germline V gene sequence: CDR1 SGHTA, CDR2 FQGTGA. The CDR3 loop is CASSATGDVTDTQYF. DNA of the CDR3: TGTGCCAGCAGCGCCACAGGGGACGTTACAGATACGCAGTATTTT.

This chain joins TRBV28 and TRBJ2-3, with TRBD1 identical over 7 bases. Germline lookup yields CDR1 MDHEN and CDR2 SYDVKM. V lost 4 bases to trimming and J lost 0 bases; unmatched junction nucleotides: 16. The CDR3 has 19 amino acids. CDR3 nucleotide sequence: TGTGCCAGCAGTTCTCTACTGACAGGGCCCTCACTAAGCACAGATACGCAGTATTTT. This translates into CASSSLLTGPSLSTDTQYF.

The chain carries TRBV18 and TRBJ1-4; D remains unclear. This CDR3 region has 16 residues. The V end was cut by 4 bases, the J end by 0 bases, with 12 bases between. Germline V CDR1 and CDR2: KGHSH, LQKENI. The CDR3 DNA follows: TGTGCCAGCTCACGGGCACAACAAGCAACTAATGAAAAACTGTTTTTT. Its protein product is CASSRAQQATNEKLFF.

The CDR3 spells CASSQEGRGVSPLHF. The CDR3 DNA reads as TGTGCCAGCAGCCAAGAGGGGAGAGGTGTTTCACCCCTCCACTTT. The genes are TRBV4-2 and TRBJ1-6; D is uncertain. The germline V and J ends were trimmed by 0 bases and 9 bases, with 12 bases remaining between them. CDR1 is LGHNA and CDR2 is YNFKEQ in the germline V gene. This CDR3 comprises 15 residues.

The V and J genes are TRBV28 and TRBJ1-1, with D possibly being TRBD1 (5 bases). Germline loops: CDR1 MDHEN, CDR2 SYDVKM. Trimming shortened V by 3 bases and J by 4 bases, and 15 bases separated the two germline ends. This CDR3 contains 15 residues. DNA of the CDR3: TGTGCCAGCAGTTTCGCGTCCAGGGTCGGCACTGAAGCTTTCTTT. Its translation is CASSFASRVGTEAFF.

This sequence joins TRBV7-7 and TRBJ2-1, with TRBD2 matching over 7 bases. Per germline, CDR1 SSHAT and CDR2 FNYEAQ (reference sequence). This CDR3 contains 18 residues. The V and J ends lost 1 base and 7 bases, in that order; junction bases with no gene match: 16. The CDR3 sequence: CASSLDVRSARGGNEQFF. The CDR3 DNA reads as TGTGCCAGCAGCTTAGATGTAAGGTCCGCTAGGGGAGGGAATGAGCAGTTCTTC.

This clone came up once. The chain recombines TRBV6-5 with TRBJ1-1; D is perhaps TRBD1 (6 bases). V was shortened by 7 bases and J by 8 bases, with 20 bases between the two germline ends. The V gene's germline CDR1 is MNHEY and CDR2 SVGAGI. This CDR3 has 14 residues. The CDR3 DNA sequence: TGTGCCAGCACCAACATTCAGGGGTCCCGGGAAGCTTTCTTT. The encoded protein is CASTNIQGSREAFF.

This clone turned up a few times. The V call is TRBV19, the J call TRBJ2-2; D is undetermined. Per germline, CDR1 LNHDA and CDR2 SQIVND (reference sequence). V was trimmed by 5 bases and J by 6 bases, leaving 16 bases between them. CDR3 length equals 15 residues. CDR3 sequence reads: CASSEDPTSAGELFF. As DNA, the CDR3 is TGTGCCAGTAGTGAGGATCCCACCTCCGCCGGGGAGCTGTTTTTT.

The gene calls are TRBV29-1 and TRBJ1-1; weak D call: TRBD1 (6 bases). Trimming took off 7 bases at V and 1 base at J, with 16 bases between the two ends. The CDR3 consists of 14 residues. The germline CDR1 and CDR2 sequences are SQVTM and ANQGSEA. Written as DNA, the CDR3 is TGCAGCGCCGAAAACAGGGTAGCGAACACTGAAGCTTTCTTT. Its protein is CSAENRVANTEAFF.

J is TRBJ1-2 and V is TRBV15; TRBD1 is a possible D gene (5 bases). This CDR3 has 14 residues. Trimming took 1 base from V and 6 from J, leaving 12 bases between them. Germline CDR1 reads LNHNV; CDR2 reads YYDKDF (reference sequence). In nucleotides, the CDR3 is TGTGCCACCAGCAGAGGGGAAGCAGGGAATGGCTACACCTTC. This sequence encodes CATSRGEAGNGYTF.

The gene calls are TRBV4-2 and TRBJ2-7; D ambiguous. The V end was cut by 0 bases, the J end by 3 bases, with 18 bases between. CDR3 length: 17 residues. The germline gives CDR1 LGHNA, CDR2 YNFKEQ. CDR3 loop: CASSQDIGLVAFYEQYF. The CDR3 coding sequence is TGTGCCAGCAGCCAAGATATTGGCCTAGTGGCGTTCTACGAGCAGTACTTC.

The CDR3 region has the DNA TGTGCCAGCAGCTTCTCTCAGGGCGTGGTAAGCTACACCTTC. It specifies CASSFSQGVVSYTF. This sequence joins TRBV13 and TRBJ1-2; tentative D call: TRBD1 (5 bases). The CDR3 contains 14 residues. V was trimmed by 3 bases and J by 9 bases, leaving 17 bases between them. Germline V CDR1 and CDR2: PRHDT, FYEKMQ (reference sequence).

DNA for the CDR3: TGTGCCAGCAGCCGGGAAAGAACAGTCGAAGGACTTTTGGCTGGCAAACTGTTTTTT. Its protein product is CASSRERTVEGLLAGKLFF. The V gene is TRBV4-2, the J gene TRBJ1-4; D not resolved. CDR1 is LGHNA, CDR2 YNFKEQ, per germline. The CDR3 covers 19 residues. Trimming took off 4 bases at V and 11 bases at J, with 32 bases between the two ends.

This clone was picked up one time. V is TRBV30 and J is TRBJ1-3; TRBD1 agrees at 7 bases. With 4 bases clipped from V and 2 bases from J, the junction kept 2 bases outside the gene matches. Germline V gene sequence: CDR1 GTSNPN, CDR2 SVGIG (reference sequence). The CDR3 is made up of 13 amino acids. CDR3 sequence reads: CAWNRGTGNTIYF. CDR3 bases: TGTGCCTGGAACAGGGGAACTGGAAACACCATATATTTT.

This chain links TRBV2 with TRBJ2-3; 9 positions agree with TRBD1. The germline gives CDR1 SNHLY, CDR2 FYNNEI. There are 14 residues in the CDR3. Trimming removed 10 bases from V and 6 bases from J; junction bases left unmatched: 11. CDR3 DNA: TGTGCCACCCTCCCGACAGGGGGGTGGGATACGCAGTATTTT. Protein product: CATLPTGGWDTQYF.

This clone was seen a handful of times. V gene TRBV6-6 combines with J gene TRBJ1-3; TRBD1 is a possible D gene (6 bases). The CDR3 runs to 14 residues. Germline CDR1 is MNHNY and CDR2 is SVGAGI (reference sequence). Deletions cut 5 bases from V and 0 bases from J, with 8 bases between. The DNA of the CDR3 is TGTGCCAGCAGTCGGACAGACTCTGGAAACACCATATATTTT. Protein sequence: CASSRTDSGNTIYF.

V usage is TRBV27 and J usage is TRBJ2-7; 7 bases are shared with TRBD2. Germline V lookup: CDR1 MNHEY, CDR2 SMNVEV (reference sequence). J was trimmed by 0 bases and V by 3 bases; bases with no gene match: 2. This CDR3 is built from 14 residues. CDR3 residues: CASSFGGSSYEQYF. The CDR3 DNA is TGTGCCAGCAGTTTCGGCGGGAGCTCCTACGAGCAGTACTTC.

The J gene is TRBJ1-1, the V gene TRBV5-6, with TRBD1 matching over 9 bases. The CDR3 runs 14 residues. The V gene's germline CDR1 is SGHDT and CDR2 YYEEEE. V lost 1 base to trimming and J lost 11 bases; unmatched junction nucleotides: 9. The DNA for the CDR3 is TGTGCCAGCAGCTTGCGTGGGACAGGGAGAACGGCTTTCTTT. Protein product: CASSLRGTGRTAFF.

This clone was seen more than once but under ten times. The rearrangement links TRBV6-4 to TRBJ2-1; D might be TRBD2 (7 bases). Germline assignment: CDR1 MRHNA and CDR2 SNTAGT. There are 15 residues in the CDR3. Between the trimmed V and J ends, which lost 0 bases and 7 bases, there was a span of 13 bases. This CDR3 is CASSDSGGAENEQFF. The CDR3 DNA reads as TGTGCCAGCAGTGACTCTGGGGGGGCCGAAAATGAGCAGTTCTTC.